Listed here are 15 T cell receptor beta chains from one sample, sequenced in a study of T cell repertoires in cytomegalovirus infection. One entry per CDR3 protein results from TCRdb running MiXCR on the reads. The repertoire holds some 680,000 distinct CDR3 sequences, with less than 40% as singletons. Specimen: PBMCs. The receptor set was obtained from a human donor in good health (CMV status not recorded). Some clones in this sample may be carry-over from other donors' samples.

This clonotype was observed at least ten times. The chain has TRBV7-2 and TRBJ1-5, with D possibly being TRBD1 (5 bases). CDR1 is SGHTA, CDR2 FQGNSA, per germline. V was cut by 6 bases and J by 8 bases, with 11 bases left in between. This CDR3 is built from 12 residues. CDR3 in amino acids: CASSLGVKPQHF. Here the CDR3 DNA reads TGTGCCAGCAGTTTGGGGGTAAAGCCCCAGCATTTT.

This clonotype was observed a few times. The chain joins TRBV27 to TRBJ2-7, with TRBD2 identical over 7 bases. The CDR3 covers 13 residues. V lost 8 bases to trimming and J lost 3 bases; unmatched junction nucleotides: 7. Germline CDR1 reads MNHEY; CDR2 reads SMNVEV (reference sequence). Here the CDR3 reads CASSGGGDYEQYF. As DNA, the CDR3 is TGTGCCAGCTCGGGGGGAGGGGACTACGAGCAGTACTTC.

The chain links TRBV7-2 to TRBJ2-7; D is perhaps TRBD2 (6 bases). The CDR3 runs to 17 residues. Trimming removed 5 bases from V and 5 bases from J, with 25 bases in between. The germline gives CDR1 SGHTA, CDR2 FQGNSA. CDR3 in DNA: TGTGCCAGCAGCCTGGGTGTCGGTGCGGGACGTATTGACGAGCAGTACTTC. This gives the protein CASSLGVGAGRIDEQYF.

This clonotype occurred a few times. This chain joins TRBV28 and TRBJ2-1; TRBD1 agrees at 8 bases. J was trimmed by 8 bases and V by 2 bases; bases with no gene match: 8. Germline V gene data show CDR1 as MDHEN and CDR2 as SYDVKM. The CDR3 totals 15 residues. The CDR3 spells CASSLRPGGRDEQFF. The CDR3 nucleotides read TGTGCCAGCAGTTTAAGGCCAGGGGGCCGGGATGAGCAGTTCTTC.

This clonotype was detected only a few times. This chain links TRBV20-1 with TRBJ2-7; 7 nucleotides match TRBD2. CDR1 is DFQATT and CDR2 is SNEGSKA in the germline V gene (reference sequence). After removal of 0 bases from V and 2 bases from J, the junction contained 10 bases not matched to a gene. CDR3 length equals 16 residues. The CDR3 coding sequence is TGCAGTGCTAGAGACCCCTCTAGCGGAACTCCCTACGAGCAGTACTTC. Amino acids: CSARDPSSGTPYEQYF.

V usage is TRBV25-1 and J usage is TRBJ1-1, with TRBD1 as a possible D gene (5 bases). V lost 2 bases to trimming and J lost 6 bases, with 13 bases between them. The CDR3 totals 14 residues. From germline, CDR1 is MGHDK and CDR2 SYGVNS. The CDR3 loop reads CASSERIGTAEAFF. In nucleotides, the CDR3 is TGTGCCAGCAGTGAACGTATAGGGACCGCTGAAGCTTTCTTT.

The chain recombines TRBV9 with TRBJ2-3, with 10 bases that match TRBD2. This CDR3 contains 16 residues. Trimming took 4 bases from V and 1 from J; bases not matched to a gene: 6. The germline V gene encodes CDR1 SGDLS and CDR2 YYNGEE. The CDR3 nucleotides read TGTGCCAGCAGCCCCCCCGGGACTAGCGGCACAGATACGCAGTATTTT. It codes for CASSPPGTSGTDTQYF.

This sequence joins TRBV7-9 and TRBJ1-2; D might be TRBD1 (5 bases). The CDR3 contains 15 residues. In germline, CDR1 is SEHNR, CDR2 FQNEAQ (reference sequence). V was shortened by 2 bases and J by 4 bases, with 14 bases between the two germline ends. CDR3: CASSLSLGRTYGYTF. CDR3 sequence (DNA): TGTGCCAGCAGCTTAAGTTTGGGACGGACCTATGGCTACACCTTC.

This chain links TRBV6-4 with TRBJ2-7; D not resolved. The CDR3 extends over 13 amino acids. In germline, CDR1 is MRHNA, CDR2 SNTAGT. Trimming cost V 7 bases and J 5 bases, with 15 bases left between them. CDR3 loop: CASIPAAGHEQYF. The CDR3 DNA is TGTGCCAGCATCCCGGCCGCAGGCCACGAGCAGTACTTC.

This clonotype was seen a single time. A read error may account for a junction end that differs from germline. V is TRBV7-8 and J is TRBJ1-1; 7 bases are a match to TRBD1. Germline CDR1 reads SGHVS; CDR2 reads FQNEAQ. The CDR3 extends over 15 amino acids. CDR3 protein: CASSLGDSSNPEAFF. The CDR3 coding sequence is TGTGCCAGCAGCTTAGGGGACAGTTCGAACCCTGAAGCTTTCTTT.

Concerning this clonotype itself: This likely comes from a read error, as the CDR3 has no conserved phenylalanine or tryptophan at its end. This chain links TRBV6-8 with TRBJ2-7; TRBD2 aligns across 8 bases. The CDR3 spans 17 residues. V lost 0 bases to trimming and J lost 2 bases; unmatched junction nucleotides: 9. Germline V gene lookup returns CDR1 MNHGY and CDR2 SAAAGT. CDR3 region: CASSYSGSGGLAYEQYL. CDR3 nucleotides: TGTGCCAGCAGTTACTCGGGGTCGGGGGGGTTAGCCTACGAGCAGTACTTA.

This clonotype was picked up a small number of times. Here the CDR3 reads CASSLYTTRPNNEQFF. The DNA for the CDR3 is TGTGCCAGCAGCTTATATACTACCCGCCCTAACAATGAGCAGTTCTTC. This chain joins TRBV7-9 and TRBJ2-1; D remains unclear. The CDR3 covers 16 residues. The V and J ends lost 2 bases and 5 bases respectively, with 16 bases between them. In germline, CDR1 is SEHNR, CDR2 FQNEAQ (reference sequence).

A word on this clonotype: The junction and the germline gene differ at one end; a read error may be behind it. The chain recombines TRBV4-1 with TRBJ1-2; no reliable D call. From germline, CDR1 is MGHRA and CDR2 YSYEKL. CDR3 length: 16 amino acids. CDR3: CASSQDPGVGGYGYSF. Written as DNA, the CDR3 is TGCGCCAGCAGCCAAGATCCTGGGGTGGGAGGATATGGCTACTCCTTC.

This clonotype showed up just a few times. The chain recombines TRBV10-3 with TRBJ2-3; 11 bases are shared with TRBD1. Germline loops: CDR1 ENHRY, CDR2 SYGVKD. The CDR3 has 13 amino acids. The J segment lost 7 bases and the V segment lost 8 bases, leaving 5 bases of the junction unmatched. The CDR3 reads CAISGQGGNTQYF. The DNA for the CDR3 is TGTGCCATCTCGGGACAGGGGGGGAATACGCAGTATTTT.

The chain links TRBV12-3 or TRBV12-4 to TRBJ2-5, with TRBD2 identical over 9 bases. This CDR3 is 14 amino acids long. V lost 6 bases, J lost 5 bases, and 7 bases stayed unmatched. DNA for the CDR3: TGTGCCAGCAGATCGGGACTAGCTCTCGAGACCCAGTACTTC. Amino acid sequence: CASRSGLALETQYF.